This paragraph reports one T cell receptor beta chain. Its specificity is unknown. The V end was cut by 3 bases, the J end by 4 bases, with 10 bases between. In germline, CDR1 is PRHDT, CDR2 FYEKMQ (reference sequence). The CDR3 runs 13 residues. This sample stems from a study of pediatric ulcerative colitis. Study in general: Ulcerative colitis patients had pancolitis or left-sided colitis, with confirming histology.

Data came from immunoSEQ multiplex PCR; TCRdb stores just in-frame clones and leaves some out. Of roughly 49,000 clones in the sample, around 78% were seen once. Study-wide results and caveats: Some T cells in rectal biopsies may come from blood, especially with overt colitis.

The rectum was sampled with one to two pinch biopsies at colonoscopy. The clonotype comes from a girl aged 10 to 17 with moderate ulcerative colitis. Material for sequencing was gut tissue. This chain links TRBV13 with TRBJ2-7; D unresolved. The DNA for the CDR3 is TGTGCCAGCAGCTTCCAAAACTCGTACGAGCAGTACTTC. As protein: CASSFQNSYEQYF.